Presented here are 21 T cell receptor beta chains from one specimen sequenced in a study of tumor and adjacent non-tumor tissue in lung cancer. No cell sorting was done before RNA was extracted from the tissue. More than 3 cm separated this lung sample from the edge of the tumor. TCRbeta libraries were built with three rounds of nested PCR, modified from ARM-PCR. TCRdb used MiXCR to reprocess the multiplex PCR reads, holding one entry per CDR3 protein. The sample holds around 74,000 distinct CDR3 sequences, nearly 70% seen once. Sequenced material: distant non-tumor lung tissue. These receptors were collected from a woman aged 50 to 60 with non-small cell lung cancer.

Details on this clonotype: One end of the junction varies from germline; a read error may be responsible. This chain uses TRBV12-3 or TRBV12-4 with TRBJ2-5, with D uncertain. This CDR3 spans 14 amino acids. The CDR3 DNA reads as TGTGCCAGTAGTGGTGATACCATCCAAGAGACCCAGAACTTC. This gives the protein CASSGDTIQETQNF.

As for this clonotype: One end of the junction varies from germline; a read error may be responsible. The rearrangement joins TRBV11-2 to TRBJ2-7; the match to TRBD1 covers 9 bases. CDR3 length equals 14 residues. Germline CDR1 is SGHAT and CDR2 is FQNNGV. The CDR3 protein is CASGLAMTGGEQYF. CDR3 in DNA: TGTGCCAGCGGCTTAGCAATGACAGGGGGAGAGCAGTACTTC.

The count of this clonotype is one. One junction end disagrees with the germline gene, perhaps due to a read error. The CDR3 region is CATIAGTNNYGYTF. In nucleotides, the CDR3 is TGTGCCACCATTGCCGGGACAAATAACTATGGCTATACCTTC. The genes are TRBV6-6 and TRBJ1-2, with D possibly matching TRBD1 (6 bases). The CDR3 runs 14 residues. Germline V gene data show CDR1 as MNHNY and CDR2 as SVGAGI (reference sequence).

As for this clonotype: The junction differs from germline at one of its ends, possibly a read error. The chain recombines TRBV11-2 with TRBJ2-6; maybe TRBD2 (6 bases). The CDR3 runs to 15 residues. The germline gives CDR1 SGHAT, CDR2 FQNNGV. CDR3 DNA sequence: TGTACCAGCAGCTTGTTAAGCTCTGGGACTAACGTCCTGACTTTC. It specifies CTSSLLSSGTNVLTF.

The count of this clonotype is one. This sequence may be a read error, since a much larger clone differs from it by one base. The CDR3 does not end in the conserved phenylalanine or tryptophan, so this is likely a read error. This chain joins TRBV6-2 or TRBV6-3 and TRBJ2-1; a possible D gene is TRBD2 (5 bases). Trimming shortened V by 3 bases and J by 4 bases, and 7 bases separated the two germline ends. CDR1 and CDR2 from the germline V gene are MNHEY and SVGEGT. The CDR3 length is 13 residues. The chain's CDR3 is CASSYSGYNEQFL. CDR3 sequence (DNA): TGTGCCAGCAGTTATTCGGGGTACAATGAGCAGTTCTTA.

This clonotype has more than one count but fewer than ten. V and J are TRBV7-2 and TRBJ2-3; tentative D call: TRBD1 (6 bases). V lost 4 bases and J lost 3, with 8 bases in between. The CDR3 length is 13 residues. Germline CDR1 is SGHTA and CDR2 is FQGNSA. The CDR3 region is CASSSGQTDTQYF. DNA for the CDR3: TGTGCCAGCAGCTCAGGACAGACAGATACGCAGTATTTT.

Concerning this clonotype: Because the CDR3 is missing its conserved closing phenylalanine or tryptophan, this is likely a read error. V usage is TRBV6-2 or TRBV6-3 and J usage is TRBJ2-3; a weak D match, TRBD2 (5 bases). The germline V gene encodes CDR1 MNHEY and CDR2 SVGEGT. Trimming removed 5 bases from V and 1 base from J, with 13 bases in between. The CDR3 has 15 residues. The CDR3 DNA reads TGTGCCAGCAGTACCCTTAACGGGGGCACAGATACGCAGTATTCT. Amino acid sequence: CASSTLNGGTDTQYS.

The CDR3, as DNA: TGTGCCAGCAGTTACAAAGCCGCCGGGACTAGTGGCTTCTACGAGCAGTACTTC. Its translation: CASSYKAAGTSGFYEQYF. The V call is TRBV12-3 or TRBV12-4, the J call TRBJ2-7; the match to TRBD2 covers 8 bases. With 4 bases clipped from V and 3 bases from J, the junction kept 17 bases outside the gene matches. This CDR3 comprises 18 residues.

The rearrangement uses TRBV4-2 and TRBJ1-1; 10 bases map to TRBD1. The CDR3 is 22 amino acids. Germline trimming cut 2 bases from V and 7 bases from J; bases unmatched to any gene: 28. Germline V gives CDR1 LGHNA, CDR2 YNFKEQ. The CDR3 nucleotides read TGTGCCAGCAGCCAATATTGGCCGGGACAGGGGTCTACTCGTTATACTTCCAGTGAAGCTTTCTTT. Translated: CASSQYWPGQGSTRYTSSEAFF.

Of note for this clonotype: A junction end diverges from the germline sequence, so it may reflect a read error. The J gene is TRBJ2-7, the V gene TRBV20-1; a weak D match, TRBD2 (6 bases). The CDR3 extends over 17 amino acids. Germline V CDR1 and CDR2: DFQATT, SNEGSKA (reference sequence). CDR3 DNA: TGTAGTGCTAGAGGCTTCGTGGGAGGTTCGGACTCCTACGAGCAGTACTTC. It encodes CSARGFVGGSDSYEQYF.

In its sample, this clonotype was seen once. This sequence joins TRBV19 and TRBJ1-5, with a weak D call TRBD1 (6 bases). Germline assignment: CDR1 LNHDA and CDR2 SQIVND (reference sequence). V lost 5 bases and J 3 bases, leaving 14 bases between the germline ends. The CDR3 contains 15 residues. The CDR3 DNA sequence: TGTGCCAGTAGTTGGGACACCGATAACAATCAGCCCCAGCATTTT. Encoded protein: CASSWDTDNNQPQHF.

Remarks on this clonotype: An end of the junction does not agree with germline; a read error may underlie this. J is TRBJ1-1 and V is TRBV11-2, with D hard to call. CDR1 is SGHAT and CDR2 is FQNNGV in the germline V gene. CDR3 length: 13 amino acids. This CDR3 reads CVSSLVYNTEAFF. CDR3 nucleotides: TGTGTCAGCAGCTTAGTGTATAACACTGAAGCTTTCTTT.

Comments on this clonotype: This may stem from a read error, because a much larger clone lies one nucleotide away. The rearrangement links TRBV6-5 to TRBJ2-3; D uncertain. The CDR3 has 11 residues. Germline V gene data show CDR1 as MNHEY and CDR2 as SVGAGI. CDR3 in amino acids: CVSAMADTQYF. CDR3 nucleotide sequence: TGTGTCAGCGCTATGGCAGATACGCAGTATTTT.

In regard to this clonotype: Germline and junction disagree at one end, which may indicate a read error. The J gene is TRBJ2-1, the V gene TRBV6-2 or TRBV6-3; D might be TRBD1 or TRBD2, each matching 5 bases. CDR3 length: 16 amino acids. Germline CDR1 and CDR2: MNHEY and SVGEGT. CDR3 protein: CARSSWDGRAYNEQFF. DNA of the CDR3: TGTGCCAGGAGTTCCTGGGACGGACGTGCCTACAATGAGCAGTTCTTC.

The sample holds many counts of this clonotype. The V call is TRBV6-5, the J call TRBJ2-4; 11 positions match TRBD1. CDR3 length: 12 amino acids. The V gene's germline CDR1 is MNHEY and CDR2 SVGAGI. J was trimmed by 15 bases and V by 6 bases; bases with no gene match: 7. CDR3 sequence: CASRADRGRTYF. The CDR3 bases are TGTGCCAGCAGAGCGGACAGGGGGCGGACGTACTTC.

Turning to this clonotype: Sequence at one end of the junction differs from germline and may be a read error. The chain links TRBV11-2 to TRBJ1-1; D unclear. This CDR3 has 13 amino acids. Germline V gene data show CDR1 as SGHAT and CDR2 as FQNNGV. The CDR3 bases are TGTGCCAACAGCTTAGATTCTATGACCCAAACTTTCTTT. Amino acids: CANSLDSMTQTFF.

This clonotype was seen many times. CDR3 amino acids: CASSRVQGNYGYTF. CDR3 in DNA: TGTGCCAGCAGCAGAGTACAGGGAAACTATGGCTACACCTTC. J is TRBJ1-2 and V is TRBV7-8, with D possibly TRBD1 on 6 matching bases. Germline CDR1 reads SGHVS; CDR2 reads FQNEAQ. The CDR3 length is 14 residues. V gave up 5 bases and J gave up 2 bases, with 12 bases separating them.

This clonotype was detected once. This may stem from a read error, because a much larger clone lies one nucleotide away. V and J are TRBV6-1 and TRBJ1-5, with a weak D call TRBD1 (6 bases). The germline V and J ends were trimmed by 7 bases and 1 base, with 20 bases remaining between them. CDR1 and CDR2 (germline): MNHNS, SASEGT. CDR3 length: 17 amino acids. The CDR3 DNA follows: TGTGCCAGCAAGGATTGGGACAAGCGTTGGAGCAATCAGCCCCAGCATTTT. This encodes CASKDWDKRWSNQPQHF.

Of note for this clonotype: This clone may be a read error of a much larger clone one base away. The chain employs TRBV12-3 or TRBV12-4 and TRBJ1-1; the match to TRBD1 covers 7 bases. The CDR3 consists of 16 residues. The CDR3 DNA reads TGTACCAGCAGTACCGGAGAGACAGGGACTAACACTGAAGCTTTCTTT. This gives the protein CTSSTGETGTNTEAFF.

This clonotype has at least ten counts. The CDR3 loop reads CASSQEWTDPVEAFF. The CDR3 DNA follows: TGCGCCAGCAGCCAAGAATGGACAGATCCTGTTGAAGCTTTCTTT. V gene TRBV4-3 combines with J gene TRBJ1-1; D is possibly TRBD1 (6 bases). The germline CDR1 and CDR2 sequences are LGHNA and YSLEER. V was shortened by 0 bases and J by 7 bases, with 15 bases between the two germline ends. There are 15 residues in the CDR3.

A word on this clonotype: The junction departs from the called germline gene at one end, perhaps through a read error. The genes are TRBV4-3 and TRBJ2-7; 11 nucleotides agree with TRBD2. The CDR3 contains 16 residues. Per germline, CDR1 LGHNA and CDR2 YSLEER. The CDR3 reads CGSSQDSLAGVCEQYF. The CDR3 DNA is TGCGGCAGCAGCCAAGATTCACTAGCGGGAGTCTGCGAGCAGTACTTC.